Listed here are 21 T cell receptor beta chains from one sample, sequenced in a study of cytomegalovirus exposure and HLA in healthy donors. Vbeta (60) and Jbeta (13) primers were used in the PCR. The assay was immunoSEQ multiplex PCR, and TCRdb's table has in-frame clones only and misses some. The data show more than 90,000 clones, with roughly 76% seen just once and roughly 8.4% held by the top ten. The sample consisted of PBMCs. The origin of the receptors is a human donor in good health.

The chain carries TRBV29-1 and TRBJ1-1; 7 nucleotides agree with TRBD1. Per the germline V gene, CDR1 is SQVTM and CDR2 is ANQGSEA. V dropped 4 bases and J dropped 0; count of bases not matched to a gene: 2. There are 13 residues in the CDR3. The CDR3 spells CSVGGQLNTEAFF. Written as DNA, the CDR3 is TGCAGCGTTGGGGGACAGCTGAACACTGAAGCTTTCTTT.

The rearrangement joins TRBV2 to TRBJ1-2; 10 bases agree with TRBD1. This CDR3 region has 15 residues. The germline V gene has CDR1 SNHLY and CDR2 FYNNEI. Trimming took 6 bases from V and 4 from J; bases not matched to a gene: 8. Here the CDR3 reads CASRGQGGIAYGYTF. CDR3 coding DNA: TGTGCCAGCAGAGGACAGGGGGGGATTGCCTATGGCTACACCTTC. Drawing the rest from reference TRBV2 and TRBJ1-2, the complete variable domain is EPEVTQTPSHQVTQMGQEVILRCVPISNHLYFYWYRQILGQKVEFLVSFYNNEISEKSEIFDDQFSVERPDGSNFTLKIRSTKLEDSAMYFCASRGQGGIAYGYTFGSGTRLTVV.

The chain joins TRBV30 to TRBJ2-1; weak D call: TRBD1 (6 bases). Trimming pared 3 bases from V and 4 bases from J, leaving 10 bases between. The germline gives CDR1 GTSNPN, CDR2 SVGIG (reference sequence). The CDR3 has 13 residues. CDR3 loop: CAWRGGQYNEQFF. The CDR3 nucleotides read TGTGCCTGGAGGGGCGGACAGTACAATGAGCAGTTCTTC. The entire variable domain, with the rest obtained from reference TRBV30 and TRBJ2-1, is as follows: SQTIHQWPATLVQPVGSPLSLECTVEGTSNPNLYWYRQAAGRGLQLLFYSVGIGQISSEVPQNLSASRPQDRQFILSSKKLLLSDSGFYLCAWRGGQYNEQFFGPGTRLTVL.

CDR3 sequence reads: CASRAGTESYEQYF. The CDR3 DNA follows: TGTGCCAGCAGGGCGGGAACAGAAAGCTACGAGCAGTACTTC. The chain uses TRBV7-2 and TRBJ2-7, with a weak D call TRBD2 (6 bases). This CDR3 has 14 residues. The V gene lost 6 bases and the J gene lost 3 bases, with 15 bases spanning the gap. Per germline, CDR1 SGHTA and CDR2 FQGNSA.

V and J are TRBV2 and TRBJ2-2; 10 bases agree with TRBD2. The ends lost 1 base at V and 8 bases at J; junction bases unmatched: 4. This CDR3 comprises 15 residues. Looked up from germline, CDR1 is SNHLY and CDR2 is FYNNEI. DNA of the CDR3: TGTGCCAGCAGTGAAGAAGCGGGGGGGCTTGGGGAGCTGTTTTTT. It is translated as CASSEEAGGLGELFF.

The genes are TRBV12-5 and TRBJ2-7; 9 bases are shared with TRBD2. Germline assignment: CDR1 LGHNT and CDR2 FRNRAP. The V and J ends lost 0 bases and 5 bases, in that order; junction bases with no gene match: 5. The CDR3 loop spans 15 amino acids. CDR3: CASGLVGLAGHEQYF. CDR3 sequence (DNA): TGTGCTAGTGGTTTGGTAGGGCTAGCGGGGCACGAGCAGTACTTC.

A few counts support this clone. The CDR3 here is CASIHRDTRTPYEQYF. The CDR3 bases are TGTGCCAGCATTCACCGGGACACGAGAACCCCCTACGAGCAGTACTTC. The rearrangement links TRBV2 to TRBJ2-7; tentative D call: TRBD1 (6 bases). Germline V gene data show CDR1 as SNHLY and CDR2 as FYNNEI. Deletions cut 7 bases from V and 2 bases from J, with 21 bases between. This CDR3 has 16 amino acids.

The genes are TRBV5-1 and TRBJ2-5, with 15 bases lining up with TRBD2. The J call could be wrong; TRBJ2-7 is a better fit for the DNA end. The CDR3 is made up of 16 amino acids. CDR1 is SGHRS and CDR2 is YFSETQ in the germline V gene. This CDR3 reads CASSREGTSGGYEQYF. CDR3 nucleotides: TGCGCCAGCAGCCGCGAAGGGACTAGCGGGGGGTACGAGCAGTACTTC.

The chain uses TRBV30 and TRBJ1-6, with 7 nucleotides matching TRBD1. V gave up 5 bases and J gave up 7 bases; unmatched junction bases: 5. CDR3 length equals 13 residues. CDR1 is GTSNPN, CDR2 SVGIG, per germline (reference sequence). The CDR3 is CAWLQGRNSPLHF. CDR3 nucleotides: TGTGCCTGGTTACAGGGGAGAAATTCACCCCTCCACTTT.

The chain carries TRBV2 and TRBJ1-6; D is unclear. Germline loops: CDR1 SNHLY, CDR2 FYNNEI. This CDR3 spans 14 amino acids. V was clipped by 4 bases and J by 9 bases, with 13 bases between them. The CDR3 nucleotides read TGTGCCAGCAGTGTCCGGGAAAACGGTTCACCCCTCCACTTT. Amino acid sequence: CASSVRENGSPLHF.

The chain couples TRBV5-1 to TRBJ2-5; a possible D gene is TRBD2 (6 bases). The end of the DNA fits TRBJ2-7 better, so the J call may be wrong. The germline CDR1 and CDR2 sequences are SGHRS and YFSETQ. The CDR3 loop spans 13 amino acids. The CDR3 protein is CASSPEGPYEQYF. The DNA for the CDR3 is TGCGCCAGCAGCCCGGAGGGCCCCTACGAGCAGTACTTC.

V usage is TRBV9 and J usage is TRBJ1-4; D unresolved. V shed 4 bases and J shed 0 bases, with 10 bases lying between them. Germline CDR1 reads SGDLS; CDR2 reads YYNGEE. The CDR3 extends over 15 amino acids. The CDR3 sequence: CASSSDTSTNEKLFF. In nucleotides, the CDR3 is TGTGCCAGCAGCTCTGACACCTCAACTAATGAAAAACTGTTTTTT.

The rearrangement links TRBV19 to TRBJ1-5, with TRBD1 identical over 9 bases. The J segment lost 1 base and the V segment lost 6 bases, leaving 13 bases of the junction unmatched. The CDR3 consists of 18 residues. CDR1 is LNHDA and CDR2 is SQIVND in the germline V gene (reference sequence). This CDR3 reads CASRDRGGFSGSNQPQHF. The CDR3 DNA reads TGTGCCAGTAGGGACAGGGGAGGCTTTTCGGGAAGCAATCAGCCCCAGCATTTT.

This clone has a single count. The chain recombines TRBV5-4 with TRBJ2-3; 8 bases map to TRBD2. Trimming removed 4 bases from V and 2 bases from J; junction bases left unmatched: 6. The germline V gene encodes CDR1 SGHNT and CDR2 YYREEE (reference sequence). The CDR3 length is 15 residues. The CDR3 nucleotides are TGTGCCAGCAGCCCACAGCGGGGGCTCACAGATACGCAGTATTTT. It specifies CASSPQRGLTDTQYF.

The chain carries TRBV4-1 and TRBJ2-5, with D tentatively TRBD1 (6 bases). Germline CDR1 and CDR2: MGHRA and YSYEKL. Trimming took 3 bases from V and 7 from J, leaving 18 bases between them. This CDR3 is 15 amino acids long. CDR3 protein: CASSQGAVNRVTQYF. In DNA form, the CDR3 reads TGCGCCAGCAGCCAGGGGGCGGTAAATCGTGTGACCCAGTACTTC.

The genes are TRBV10-3 and TRBJ1-2; 7 bases agree with TRBD1. Germline CDR1 is ENHRY and CDR2 is SYGVKD. V lost 2 bases to trimming and J lost 4 bases; unmatched junction nucleotides: 1. The CDR3 totals 13 residues. CDR3 loop: CAISEGQVYGYTF. The DNA for the CDR3 is TGTGCCATCAGTGAGGGACAGGTCTATGGCTACACCTTC.

The chain has TRBV5-1 and TRBJ2-7; D unresolved. This CDR3 comprises 14 residues. The germline V and J ends were trimmed by 4 bases and 2 bases, with 13 bases remaining between them. CDR1 is SGHRS and CDR2 is YFSETQ in the germline V gene. The CDR3 sequence: CASSPDGLPYEQYF. CDR3 nucleotides: TGCGCCAGCAGCCCAGACGGGTTGCCCTACGAGCAGTACTTC.

The chain recombines TRBV5-4 with TRBJ1-2; D gene unclear. The CDR3 is 14 residues long. V was clipped by 0 bases and J by 2 bases, with 8 bases between them. The germline CDR1 and CDR2 sequences are SGHNT and YYREEE (reference sequence). Here the CDR3 DNA reads TGTGCCAGCAGCTTGGTAGGAGAGAACTATGGCTACACCTTC. Amino acid sequence: CASSLVGENYGYTF.

CDR3 loop: CASGIGPRGSQPQHF. CDR3 in DNA: TGTGCCAGCGGTATAGGACCCAGGGGATCTCAGCCCCAGCATTTT. The gene calls are TRBV19 and TRBJ1-5, with a weak D call TRBD1 (6 bases). In germline, CDR1 is LNHDA, CDR2 SQIVND (reference sequence). The length of the CDR3 is 15 residues. The V end was cut by 9 bases, the J end by 6 bases, with 21 bases between.

J is TRBJ1-1 and V is TRBV2; 7 bases map to TRBD1. Germline V gives CDR1 SNHLY, CDR2 FYNNEI. CDR3 length equals 14 residues. Trimming at V came to 6 bases and at J to 1 base, leaving 5 bases not matched to a gene. CDR3 sequence (DNA): TGTGCCAGCAGAAACCACAGGGGGAACACTGAAGCTTTCTTT. Protein product: CASRNHRGNTEAFF.

Written as DNA, the CDR3 is TGTGCCAGCAGTGAATACGGGACAGCCTCCGATAGCAATCAGCCCCAGCATTTT. Translating gives CASSEYGTASDSNQPQHF. The genes are TRBV6-1 and TRBJ1-5; 7 bases line up with TRBD1. This CDR3 is built from 18 residues. V lost 2 bases, J lost 0 bases, and 10 bases stayed unmatched. Germline-derived CDR1 and CDR2 are MNHNS and SASEGT.